This TCR beta chain appears in the sequencing data of a study of glioma-infiltrating T cells listed by TCRdb under 2016. For the wider study: Glioma tissue, non-neoplastic brain tissue and matched peripheral blood mononuclear cells were used as sources from which TCR alpha- and beta-chain repertoires were sequenced. To measure how far tissue and blood T-cell populations diverged, each tissue-infiltrating repertoire was compared against the peripheral blood repertoire of the same patient. The paired cohort was made up of three low-grade glioma patients, about 8 primary glioblastoma patients and three non-glioma patients who contributed non-neoplastic brain tissue.

TCR alpha and beta CDR3 regions were amplified with the iRepertoire nested amplicon-rescue multiplex PCR (arm-PCR) platform from RNA. One-step reverse transcription and amplification used roughly 95-400 ng of tissue mRNA or PBMC total RNA as input. Following bead purification, Illumina adapters were added by a secondary multiplex PCR, and libraries between 200 and 400 bp were gel-purified. Demultiplexing relied on internal 6-nucleotide barcodes carried by the libraries. Libraries were sequenced on an Illumina MiSeq with 2x220 or 2x250 nucleotide paired-end reads. The study's processing was this. FLASH 1.2.11 was used to merge paired reads, and BWA-MEM then aligned the reads to the GRCh37 human genome before TRA and TRB reads were extracted. V and J assignment used an IMGT-derived reference of cassette sequences and CDR3 motifs that included pseudogenes. Reads were translated in three frames, and productive CDR3s were defined as those with a C...FGXG motif and no stop codons. Unique combinations of V-J cassette pair and CDR3 amino acid sequence were defined as clonotypes. Reads were filtered by Hamming distance, thresholded by each sample's sequence error rate in mapped regions. TCRdb reprocessing: public reads trimmed at Q25 with fastp, clones called with MiXCR, in-frame beta chains kept. Under each unique CDR3 protein, matching rows form one entry showing the most common genes and DNA. These V and J calls derive from TCRdb rather than the authors' analysis. Here the sample has under 200,000 distinct CDR3 sequences; over 40% occur a single time. The ten most abundant clones make up 4% to 6.5% of the sample.

Points the paper makes about the study in general: In non-neoplastic patients, VJ-independent divergence between tissue and blood fell below expectation, whereas in all gliomas, and especially in low-grade gliomas, the divergence rose above expectation. The group comparisons were based on small numbers of patients: three non-neoplastic, three low-grade glioma and several glioblastoma patients. Very few CDR3 sequences were found to be shared between tissue and blood, and this scarcity was attributed to high CDR3 diversity and limited sampling.

A remark on this clonotype: This clone's antigen is unknown. This may be a read error: a much more frequent sequence differs by one nucleotide.

The germline V gene encodes CDR1 LGHDT and CDR2 YNNKEL (reference sequence). The junction shows trimming of 7 bases on V and 4 bases on J, plus 18 bases between the germline ends. From the cysteine up to the phenylalanine, the CDR3 has a length of 15 residues. The CDR3 DNA has 45 bases and is translated from base 1. What was sequenced was glioma tissue, nonneoplastic brain tissue, or PBMCs (not recorded which). The chain is made from TRBV3-1 and TRBJ2-3; the D gene could be either TRBD1 or TRBD2, each agreeing at 5 bases. The receptor comes from a human donor with low-grade glioma or glioblastoma, undergoing nonglioma brain surgery, or in good health (not recorded which). The nucleotide sequence reads TGTGCCAGCAAGTCCGGGACGGGTGTTTCAGATACGCAGTATTTT. The encoded protein is CASKSGTGVSDTQYF.